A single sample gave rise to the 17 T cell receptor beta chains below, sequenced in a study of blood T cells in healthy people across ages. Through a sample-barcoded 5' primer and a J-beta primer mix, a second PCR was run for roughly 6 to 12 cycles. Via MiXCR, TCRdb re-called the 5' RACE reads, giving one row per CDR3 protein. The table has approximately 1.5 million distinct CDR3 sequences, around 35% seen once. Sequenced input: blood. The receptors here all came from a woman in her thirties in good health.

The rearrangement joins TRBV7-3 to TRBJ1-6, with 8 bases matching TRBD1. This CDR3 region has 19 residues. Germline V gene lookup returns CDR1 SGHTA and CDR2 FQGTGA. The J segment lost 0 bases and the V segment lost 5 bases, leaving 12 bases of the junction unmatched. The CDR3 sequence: CASSVPPGQGNSYNSPLHF. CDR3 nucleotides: TGTGCCAGCAGCGTTCCCCCCGGACAGGGTAACTCCTATAATTCACCCCTCCACTTT.

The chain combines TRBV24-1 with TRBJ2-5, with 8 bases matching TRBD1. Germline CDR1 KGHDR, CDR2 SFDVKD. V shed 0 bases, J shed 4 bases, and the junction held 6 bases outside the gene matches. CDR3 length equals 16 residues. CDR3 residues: CATSDLGQGRGETQYF. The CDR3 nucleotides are TGTGCCACCAGTGATTTGGGACAGGGAAGGGGAGAGACCCAGTACTTC.

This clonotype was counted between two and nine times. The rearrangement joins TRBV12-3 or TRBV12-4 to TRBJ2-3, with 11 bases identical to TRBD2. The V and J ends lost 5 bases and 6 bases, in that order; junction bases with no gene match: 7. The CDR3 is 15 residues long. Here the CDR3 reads CASSKGPSGRDTQYF. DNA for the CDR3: TGTGCCAGCAGTAAGGGGCCTAGCGGGAGGGATACGCAGTATTTT.

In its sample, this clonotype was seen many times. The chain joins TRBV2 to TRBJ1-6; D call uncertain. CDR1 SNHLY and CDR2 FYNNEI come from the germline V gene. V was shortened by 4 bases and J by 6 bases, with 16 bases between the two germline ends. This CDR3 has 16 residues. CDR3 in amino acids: CASSVFGRSSNSPLHF. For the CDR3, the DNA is TGTGCCAGCAGTGTCTTTGGACGATCTTCTAATTCACCCCTCCACTTT.

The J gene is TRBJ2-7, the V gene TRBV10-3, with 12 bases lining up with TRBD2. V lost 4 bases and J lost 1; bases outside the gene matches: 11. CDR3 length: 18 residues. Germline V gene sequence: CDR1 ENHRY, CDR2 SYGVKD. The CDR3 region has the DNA TGTGCCATCAGTGCTTCCGGGACTAGCGGGTTTGGTTCCTACGAGCAGTACTTC. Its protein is CAISASGTSGFGSYEQYF.

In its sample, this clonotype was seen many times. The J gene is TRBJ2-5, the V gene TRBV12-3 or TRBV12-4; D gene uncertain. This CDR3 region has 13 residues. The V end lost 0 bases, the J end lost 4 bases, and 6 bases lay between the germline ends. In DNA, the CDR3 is TGTGCCAGCAGTTTAGCTCAGAGAGAGACCCAGTACTTC. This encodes CASSLAQRETQYF.

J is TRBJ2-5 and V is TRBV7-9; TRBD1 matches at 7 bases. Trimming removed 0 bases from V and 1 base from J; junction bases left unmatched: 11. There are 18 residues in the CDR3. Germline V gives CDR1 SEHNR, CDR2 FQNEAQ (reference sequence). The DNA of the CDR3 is TGTGCCAGCAGCTTAGCGCGGAGGACAGGTAACCTCCAAGAGACCCAGTACTTC. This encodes CASSLARRTGNLQETQYF.

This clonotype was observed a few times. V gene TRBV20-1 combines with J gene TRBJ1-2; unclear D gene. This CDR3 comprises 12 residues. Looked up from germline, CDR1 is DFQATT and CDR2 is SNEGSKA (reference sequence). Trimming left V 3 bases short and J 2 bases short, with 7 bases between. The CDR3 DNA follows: TGCAGTGCTAGCGCGGCCAACTATGGCTACACCTTC. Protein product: CSASAANYGYTF.

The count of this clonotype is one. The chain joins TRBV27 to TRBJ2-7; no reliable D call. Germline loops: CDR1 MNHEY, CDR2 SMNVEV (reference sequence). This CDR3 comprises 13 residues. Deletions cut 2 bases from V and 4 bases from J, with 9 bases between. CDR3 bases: TGTGCCAGCAGTTTAGACCCCAAGTACGAGCAGTACTTC. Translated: CASSLDPKYEQYF.

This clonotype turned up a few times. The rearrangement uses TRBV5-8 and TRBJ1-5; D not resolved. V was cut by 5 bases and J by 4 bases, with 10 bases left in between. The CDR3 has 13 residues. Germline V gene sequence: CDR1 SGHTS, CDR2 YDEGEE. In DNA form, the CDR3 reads TGTGCCAGCAGTCTGACACCTAATCAGCCCCAGCATTTT. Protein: CASSLTPNQPQHF.

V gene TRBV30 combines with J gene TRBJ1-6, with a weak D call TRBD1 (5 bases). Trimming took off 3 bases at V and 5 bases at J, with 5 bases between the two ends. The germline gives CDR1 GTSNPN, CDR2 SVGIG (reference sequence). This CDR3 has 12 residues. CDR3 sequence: CAWRQDNSPLHF. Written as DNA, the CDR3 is TGTGCCTGGAGACAGGATAATTCACCCCTCCACTTT.

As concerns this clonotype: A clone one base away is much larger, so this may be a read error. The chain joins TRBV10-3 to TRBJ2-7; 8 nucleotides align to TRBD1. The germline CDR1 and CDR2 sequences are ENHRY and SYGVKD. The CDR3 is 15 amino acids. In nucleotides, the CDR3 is TGTGCCATCAATGAGTCGAAGGACAGGGACTACGAGCAGTACTTC. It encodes CAINESKDRDYEQYF.

Here the CDR3 DNA reads TGCGCCAGCGGCAAGACAGGGGGCGACGGGACCCAGTACTTC. Translated: CASGKTGGDGTQYF. This sequence joins TRBV5-1 and TRBJ2-5; 10 bases agree with TRBD1. The J segment lost 7 bases and the V segment lost 7 bases, leaving 10 bases of the junction unmatched. Per the germline V gene, CDR1 is SGHRS and CDR2 is YFSETQ. The CDR3 length is 14 residues.

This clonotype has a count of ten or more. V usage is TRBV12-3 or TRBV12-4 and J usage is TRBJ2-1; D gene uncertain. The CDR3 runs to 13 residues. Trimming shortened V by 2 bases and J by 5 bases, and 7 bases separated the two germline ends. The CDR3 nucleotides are TGTGCCAGCAGTTTACGGGCCGACAATGAGCAGTTCTTC. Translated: CASSLRADNEQFF.

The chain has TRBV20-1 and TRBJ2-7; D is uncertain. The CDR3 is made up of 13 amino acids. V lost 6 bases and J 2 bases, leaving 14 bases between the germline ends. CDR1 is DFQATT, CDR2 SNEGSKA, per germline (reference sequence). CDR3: CSARIPTTYEQYF. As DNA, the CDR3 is TGCAGTGCCCGCATCCCCACAACCTACGAGCAGTACTTC.

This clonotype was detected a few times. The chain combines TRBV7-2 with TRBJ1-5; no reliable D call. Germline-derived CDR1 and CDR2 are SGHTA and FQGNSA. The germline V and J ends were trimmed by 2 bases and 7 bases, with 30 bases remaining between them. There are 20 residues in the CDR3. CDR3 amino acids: CASSLQPALGLAGRSQPQHF. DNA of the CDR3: TGTGCCAGCAGCTTACAGCCCGCCTTGGGATTAGCAGGTCGATCCCAGCCCCAGCATTTT.

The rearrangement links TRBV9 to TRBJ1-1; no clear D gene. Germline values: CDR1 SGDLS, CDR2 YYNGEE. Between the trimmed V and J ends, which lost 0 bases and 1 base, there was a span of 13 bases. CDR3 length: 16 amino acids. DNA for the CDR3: TGTGCCAGCAGCGTAGCTGGCACAGCGAGGAACACTGAAGCTTTCTTT. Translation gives CASSVAGTARNTEAFF.